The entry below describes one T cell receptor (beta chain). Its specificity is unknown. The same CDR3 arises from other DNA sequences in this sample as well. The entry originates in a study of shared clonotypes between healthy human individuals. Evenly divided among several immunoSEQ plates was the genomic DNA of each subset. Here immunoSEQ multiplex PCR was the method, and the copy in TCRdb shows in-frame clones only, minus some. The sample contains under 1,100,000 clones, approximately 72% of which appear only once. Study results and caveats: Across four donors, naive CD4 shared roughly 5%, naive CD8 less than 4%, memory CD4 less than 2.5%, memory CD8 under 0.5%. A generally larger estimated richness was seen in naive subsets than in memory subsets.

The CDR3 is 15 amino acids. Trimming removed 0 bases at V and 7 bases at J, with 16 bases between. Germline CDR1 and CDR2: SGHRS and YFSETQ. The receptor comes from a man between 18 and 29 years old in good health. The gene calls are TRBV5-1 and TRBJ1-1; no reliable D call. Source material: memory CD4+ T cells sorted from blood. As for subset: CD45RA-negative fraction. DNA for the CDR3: TGCGCCAGCAGCTTGGAGCGACCATGGAGTGGTGAAGCTTTCTTT. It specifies CASSLERPWSGEAFF.